The rows below give T cell receptor beta chains drawn from one sample of a study of T-cell reconstitution after alpha-beta-depleted transplantation in children. TCRdb processed the PCR reads anew with MiXCR; each CDR3 protein has one entry. The sample includes hundreds of thousands of distinct CDR3 sequences, about 12% seen only once; the top ten take 0.79%. The sample here was PBMCs, taken before TCRalphabeta/CD19-depleted stem cell transplant. The origin of the receptors is a girl aged 2 to 10 with congenital amegakaryocytic thrombocytopenia, due to receive a stem cell transplant. Both conserved end residues are part of each CDR3. Each record gives: D gene, V gene, CDR3 protein. The D gene is left open where the match is weak.

d_call: NA
v_call: TRBV7-9
cdr3_aa: CASSPLDRRKNNQYF

d_call: TRBD1
v_call: TRBV5-5
cdr3_aa: CASSPGTGIGPLHF

d_call: TRBD1
v_call: TRBV20-1
cdr3_aa: CSARSGTGNYNEQFF

d_call: TRBD2
v_call: TRBV14
cdr3_aa: CASSPGLAGPRSYEQYF

d_call: TRBD2
v_call: TRBV27
cdr3_aa: CASRTSGRYEQYF

d_call: NA
v_call: TRBV20-1
cdr3_aa: CSAREAGPRVDEQFF

d_call: TRBD2
v_call: TRBV5-1
cdr3_aa: CASLSGTSARVGETQYF

d_call: NA
v_call: TRBV20-1
cdr3_aa: CSAKPGTETQYF

d_call: TRBD1
v_call: TRBV10-3
cdr3_aa: CAISRQGDQETQYF

d_call: TRBD2
v_call: TRBV6-1
cdr3_aa: CASSELGASGSYVTQYF

d_call: NA
v_call: TRBV7-2
cdr3_aa: CASSLGKAQETQYF

d_call: NA
v_call: TRBV12-3/TRBV12-4
cdr3_aa: CASSLAEGRKQYF

d_call: TRBD2
v_call: TRBV5-1
cdr3_aa: CASSLLAGRLRSYEQYF

d_call: NA
v_call: TRBV29-1
cdr3_aa: CSVGRSLAPYEQYF

d_call: TRBD2
v_call: TRBV20-1
cdr3_aa: CSASAGEETQYF